One sample yielded the 13 T cell receptor beta chains listed below, sequenced in a study of beta chain features in type 1 diabetes. Expressed TCRB transcripts were sequenced because the entire RNA isolate underwent reverse transcription. The repertoire was sequenced with immunoSEQ multiplex PCR; TCRdb's copy has only in-frame clones and lacks some. The sample includes under 350,000 clones, roughly 8% seen only once; the top ten take over 0.8%. Sample: central memory CD4+ T cells from blood. The receptors here all came from a woman aged 18-30 years in good health.

This clone was counted many times. The chain uses TRBV14 and TRBJ2-5, with D uncertain. The ends were cut back, 6 bases at V and 8 bases at J, with 13 bases in the middle. The CDR3 totals 12 residues. Germline V gene lookup returns CDR1 SGHDN and CDR2 FVKESK. Here the CDR3 reads CASSTSRGTQYF. CDR3 coding DNA: TGTGCCAGCAGTACCTCTCGCGGAACCCAGTACTTC.

This clone turned up a few times. The chain employs TRBV6-6 and TRBJ2-7; TRBD1 matches 9 bases. V was pared by 8 bases and J by 4 bases, with 12 bases of the junction left unmatched. CDR1 is MNHNY and CDR2 is SVGAGI in the germline V gene (reference sequence). This CDR3 has 15 residues. Here the CDR3 reads CASQWDRDSSYEQYF. CDR3 nucleotide sequence: TGTGCCAGCCAATGGGACAGGGACTCTTCTTACGAGCAGTACTTC.

In its sample, this clone was seen a few times. V and J are TRBV4-1 and TRBJ2-1, with 10 bases that match TRBD2. V trimming: 4 bases; J trimming: 4 bases; junction bases outside the gene matches: 4. Germline lookup yields CDR1 MGHRA and CDR2 YSYEKL. The CDR3 sequence is 15 residues long. This CDR3 reads CASSPGLADYNEQFF. CDR3 sequence (DNA): TGCGCCAGCAGCCCTGGACTAGCGGATTACAATGAGCAGTTCTTC.

This clone was counted only a few times. V usage is TRBV7-2 and J usage is TRBJ2-7; TRBD2 might be the D (5 bases). The CDR3 contains 13 residues. Germline V gene sequence: CDR1 SGHTA, CDR2 FQGNSA. The V end was cut by 4 bases, the J end by 7 bases, with 14 bases between. CDR3 region: CASSWTLRGEQYF. The CDR3 DNA reads TGTGCCAGCAGCTGGACCCTACGGGGAGAGCAGTACTTC. The variable domain in full, completed from reference TRBV7-2 and TRBJ2-7, reads GAGVSQSPSNKVTEKGKDVELRCDPISGHTALYWYRQSLGQGLEFLIYFQGNSAPDKSGLPSDRFSAERTGGSVSTLTIQRTQQEDSAVYLCASSWTLRGEQYFGPGTRLTVT.

This clone came up a few times. The V and J genes are TRBV18 and TRBJ2-3, with 11 bases aligning to TRBD2. CDR1 and CDR2 (germline): KGHSH, LQKENI. The CDR3 totals 16 residues. The ends lost 3 bases at V and 2 bases at J; junction bases unmatched: 4. The CDR3 loop is CASSPGLAVLTDTQYF. The DNA for the CDR3 is TGTGCCAGCTCACCGGGACTAGCGGTACTCACAGATACGCAGTATTTT.

This clone was observed at least ten times. The chain joins TRBV7-2 to TRBJ2-2; D unclear. Germline-derived CDR1 and CDR2 are SGHTA and FQGNSA. Trimming left V 5 bases short and J 5 bases short, with 12 bases between. The CDR3 is 14 amino acids. In DNA, the CDR3 is TGTGCCAGCAGCCCCTGGATCCAGACCGGGGAGCTGTTTTTT. Translation: CASSPWIQTGELFF.

This clone was observed a handful of times. The chain recombines TRBV5-4 with TRBJ2-6; D not certain. This CDR3 has 13 amino acids. Germline lookup yields CDR1 SGHNT and CDR2 YYREEE (reference sequence). V lost 5 bases and J lost 1, with 4 bases in between. CDR3 coding DNA: TGTGCCAGCAGGAAATCTGGGGCCAACGTCCTGACTTTC. Amino acids: CASRKSGANVLTF.

This clone came up a few times. The chain carries TRBV7-6 and TRBJ1-6; possible D gene TRBD1, 5 bases. V lost 0 bases to trimming and J lost 7 bases, with 7 bases between them. The CDR3 loop spans 14 amino acids. Germline V lookup: CDR1 SGHVS, CDR2 FNYEAQ. CDR3 protein: CASSLAGENSPLHF. The CDR3 DNA follows: TGTGCCAGCAGCTTAGCGGGGGAGAATTCACCCCTCCACTTT. The full variable domain, rest sourced from reference TRBV7-6 and TRBJ1-6, is GAGVSQSPRYKVTKRGQDVALRCDPISGHVSLYWYRQALGQGPEFLTYFNYEAQQDKSGLPNDRFSAERPEGSISTLTIQRTEQRDSAMYRCASSLAGENSPLHFGNGTRLTVT.

This clone was recorded a few times. V usage is TRBV9 and J usage is TRBJ1-1; D gene uncertain. CDR1 and CDR2 from the germline V gene are SGDLS and YYNGEE. The CDR3 is 14 amino acids. Trimming pared 4 bases from V and 6 bases from J, leaving 16 bases between. In DNA, the CDR3 is TGTGCCAGCAGCCCCAGCGGGAGGAGGGCTGAAGCTTTCTTT. This gives the protein CASSPSGRRAEAFF.

This chain links TRBV2 with TRBJ2-7; 7 bases map to TRBD1. This CDR3 region has 15 residues. V trimming: 4 bases; J trimming: 0 bases; junction bases outside the gene matches: 6. Germline CDR1 is SNHLY and CDR2 is FYNNEI. The CDR3 loop is CASSGGGAGSYEQYV. The DNA for the CDR3 is TGTGCCAGCAGTGGAGGGGGCGCAGGCTCCTACGAGCAGTACGTC.

This sequence joins TRBV14 and TRBJ1-1, with a weak D call TRBD1 (5 bases). The V and J ends lost 0 bases and 1 base respectively, with 12 bases between them. This CDR3 contains 16 residues. Germline V gene data show CDR1 as SGHDN and CDR2 as FVKESK. CDR3 sequence (DNA): TGTGCCAGCAGCCAAGAATTAAAGGGGACGAACACTGAAGCTTTCTTT. Translating it yields CASSQELKGTNTEAFF.

A few counts support this clone. The gene calls are TRBV7-3 and TRBJ1-1, with D possibly being TRBD1 (5 bases). The CDR3 has 13 residues. Germline CDR1 reads SGHTA; CDR2 reads FQGTGA. V shed 3 bases and J shed 7 bases, with 12 bases lying between them. CDR3 DNA: TGTGCCAGCAGCTTTGGCAGGGAGGGTGAAGCTTTCTTT. It encodes CASSFGREGEAFF.

This clone was seen a handful of times. CDR3 loop: CASSLLHAQGDTEAFF. The CDR3 DNA reads TGTGCCAGCAGCCTCCTACACGCGCAGGGGGACACTGAAGCTTTCTTT. The chain couples TRBV14 to TRBJ1-1; 7 bases match TRBD1. After removal of 4 bases from V and 3 bases from J, the junction contained 11 bases not matched to a gene. The CDR3 contains 16 residues. Germline V CDR1 and CDR2: SGHDN, FVKESK.